The 17 T cell receptor beta chains below come from one sample, sequenced in a study of blood T cell repertoires in COVID-19. Profiled with immunoSEQ multiplex PCR; TCRdb holds only in-frame clones, not every one. The sample records fewer than 500,000 clones, roughly 85% being singletons. Sequencing input: PBMCs or T cells enriched from blood (not recorded which). These receptors all stem from a woman aged 18-29 years with acute COVID-19.

The chain uses TRBV18 and TRBJ1-5; a possible D gene is TRBD1 (5 bases). Germline lookup yields CDR1 KGHSH and CDR2 LQKENI. There are 14 residues in the CDR3. The germline V and J ends were trimmed by 3 bases and 0 bases, with 6 bases remaining between them. The CDR3 DNA is TGTGCCAGCTCACCCAGGGATAGCAATCAGCCCCAGCATTTT. Translation: CASSPRDSNQPQHF.

This rearrangement joins TRBV10-2 to TRBJ2-1; maybe TRBD1 (6 bases). The ends were cut back, 6 bases at V and 3 bases at J, with 15 bases in the middle. Germline-derived CDR1 and CDR2 are WSHSY and SAAADI. The CDR3 length is 15 residues. This CDR3 is CASRDLDRNYNEQFF. DNA for the CDR3: TGCGCCAGCAGGGATTTGGACAGAAACTACAATGAGCAGTTCTTC.

The chain uses TRBV25-1 and TRBJ2-5, with 10 bases identical to TRBD1. CDR3 length: 15 residues. In germline, CDR1 is MGHDK, CDR2 SYGVNS. With 4 bases clipped from V and 7 bases from J, the junction kept 9 bases outside the gene matches. CDR3 sequence: CASSVRGQGDVTQYF. The DNA for the CDR3 is TGTGCCAGCAGTGTCCGAGGACAGGGGGACGTGACCCAGTACTTC.

The chain has TRBV6-4 and TRBJ2-7; 10 bases map to TRBD2. The junction had 6 bases not matched to a gene; V was cut back by 5 bases and J by 2 bases. Germline lookup yields CDR1 MRHNA and CDR2 SNTAGT. The CDR3 is 15 residues long. CDR3 loop: CASSLRTSGTYEQYF. The CDR3 nucleotides read TGTGCCAGCAGTTTGAGGACTAGCGGAACCTACGAGCAGTACTTC.

This chain links TRBV18 with TRBJ1-2, with D perhaps matching TRBD1 (5 bases). The CDR3 is 15 amino acids. The V gene's germline CDR1 is KGHSH and CDR2 LQKENI. V dropped 2 bases and J dropped 6 bases, with 16 bases sitting between them. CDR3: CASSPGAGALDGYTF. The CDR3 DNA is TGTGCCAGCTCACCAGGGGCAGGCGCCTTAGATGGCTACACCTTC.

The gene calls are TRBV2 and TRBJ2-3, with D tentatively TRBD1 (5 bases). The V end was cut by 4 bases, the J end by 7 bases, with 24 bases between. Germline CDR1 and CDR2: SNHLY and FYNNEI. The CDR3 is made up of 17 amino acids. In DNA form, the CDR3 reads TGTGCCAGCAGTGTGGCCTCTGACTCCTTGGGGCCTAATACGCAGTATTTT. This sequence encodes CASSVASDSLGPNTQYF.

This clone is a singleton in its sample. The rearrangement links TRBV3-1 (or the pseudogene TRBV3-2) to TRBJ2-1; no reliable D call. Trimming stripped 2 bases from V and 4 bases from J, with 12 bases between. CDR3 length: 15 residues. Germline CDR1 is LGHDT and CDR2 is YNNKEL (reference sequence). The CDR3 protein is CASSQSRGFYNEQFF. In DNA form, the CDR3 reads TGTGCCAGCAGCCAAAGTCGTGGCTTTTACAATGAGCAGTTCTTC.

This clone was observed once. In DNA, the CDR3 is TGCGCCAGCAGCCTGGTGGGAGGGAACCATGGCTACACCTTC. This encodes CASSLVGGNHGYTF. This chain uses TRBV4-1 with TRBJ1-2; D not resolved. The CDR3 has 14 amino acids. Germline V lookup: CDR1 MGHRA, CDR2 YSYEKL. The germline V and J ends were trimmed by 4 bases and 6 bases, with 15 bases remaining between them.

The rearrangement uses TRBV19 and TRBJ2-1; D gene ambiguous. The CDR3 spans 13 residues. V was clipped by 0 bases and J by 7 bases, with 7 bases between them. CDR1 and CDR2 (germline): LNHDA, SQIVND (reference sequence). The CDR3 DNA sequence: TGTGCCAGTAGTATAGATCCCCGGAATGAGCAGTTCTTC. Protein: CASSIDPRNEQFF. Combining the CDR3 with reference TRBV19 and TRBJ2-1 gives the whole variable domain DGGITQSPKYLFRKEGQNVTLSCEQNLNHDAMYWYRQDPGQGLRLIYYSQIVNDFQKGDIAEGYSVSREKKESFPLTVTSAQKNPTAFYLCASSIDPRNEQFFGPGTRLTVL.

This rearrangement joins TRBV7-9 to TRBJ1-2, with D perhaps matching TRBD1 (5 bases). V was pared by 1 base and J by 4 bases, with 7 bases between. The CDR3 length is 13 residues. Looked up from germline, CDR1 is SEHNR and CDR2 is FQNEAQ (reference sequence). CDR3 nucleotides: TGTGCCAGCAGCTTAGACAGGATCTATGGCTACACCTTC. Protein product: CASSLDRIYGYTF.

This clone was recorded once. The chain uses TRBV13 and TRBJ2-1; TRBD2 aligns across 16 bases. The junction had 5 bases not matched to a gene; V was cut back by 8 bases and J by 1 base. Germline values: CDR1 PRHDT, CDR2 FYEKMQ (reference sequence). The CDR3 length is 17 residues. CDR3 in amino acids: CASGGLAGGVSYNEQFF. DNA for the CDR3: TGTGCCAGCGGGGGACTAGCGGGAGGGGTTTCCTACAATGAGCAGTTCTTC.

This clone is a singleton in its sample. Distinct nucleotide sequences in the sample also encode this CDR3. V and J are TRBV18 and TRBJ2-1, with 10 bases identical to TRBD1. V dropped 3 bases and J dropped 4; count of bases not matched to a gene: 3. There are 15 residues in the CDR3. The V gene's germline CDR1 is KGHSH and CDR2 LQKENI. The CDR3 sequence is CASSPGQGVYNEQFF. The CDR3 DNA follows: TGTGCCAGCTCACCCGGACAGGGGGTATACAATGAGCAGTTCTTC. The complete variable domain, with remaining parts taken from reference TRBV18 and TRBJ2-1, reads NAGVMQNPRHLVRRRGQEARLRCSPMKGHSHVYWYRQLPEEGLKFMVYLQKENIIDESGMPKERFSAEFPKEGPSILRIQQVVRGDSAAYFCASSPGQGVYNEQFFGPGTRLTVL.

This clone was found once. V and J are TRBV25-1 and TRBJ1-6; D unclear. CDR1 MGHDK and CDR2 SYGVNS come from the germline V gene. The germline V and J ends were trimmed by 2 bases and 8 bases, with 7 bases remaining between them. CDR3 length equals 13 residues. CDR3: CASSEQVDSPLHF. As DNA, the CDR3 is TGTGCCAGCAGTGAACAGGTGGATTCACCCCTCCACTTT.

This clone was observed once. This chain's CDR3 is CASSQMGGGNTEAFF. In DNA, the CDR3 is TGTGCCAGCAGCCAAATGGGTGGAGGGAACACTGAAGCTTTCTTT. This chain connects TRBV3-1 (or the pseudogene TRBV3-2) to TRBJ1-1, with no clear D. The V end was cut by 2 bases, the J end by 1 base, with 11 bases between. The germline V gene has CDR1 LGHDT and CDR2 YNNKEL (reference sequence). CDR3 size: 15 residues.

The rearrangement uses TRBV27 and TRBJ1-4; 8 nucleotides align to TRBD1. Germline-derived CDR1 and CDR2 are MNHEY and SMNVEV (reference sequence). The V and J ends lost 10 bases and 8 bases, in that order; junction bases with no gene match: 9. CDR3 size: 13 residues. The CDR3 region is CATRQGSGEKLFF. The CDR3 bases are TGTGCCACCCGACAGGGGTCCGGAGAAAAACTGTTTTTT.

This CDR3 reads CASGGASGYQETQYF. The CDR3 region has the DNA TGTGCCAGCGGGGGCGCTAGCGGATACCAAGAGACCCAGTACTTC. This chain uses TRBV6-5 with TRBJ2-5; D possibly corresponds to TRBD2 (7 bases). The CDR3 extends over 15 amino acids. Germline lookup yields CDR1 MNHEY and CDR2 SVGAGI. Trimming left V 8 bases short and J 0 bases short, with 16 bases between.

The genes are TRBV4-2 and TRBJ1-2; 8 nucleotides line up with TRBD1. CDR3 size: 14 residues. Trimming cost V 1 base and J 5 bases; bases outside gene matches: 3. Per germline, CDR1 LGHNA and CDR2 YNFKEQ. DNA for the CDR3: TGTGCCAGCAGCCAAGCGACAGGGGCTTATGGCTACACCTTC. It codes for CASSQATGAYGYTF.